This TCR beta chain was captured by sequencing in a study of Graves' ophthalmopathy and Graves' hyperthyroidism. Overall study context: Specimen type is peripheral blood, obtained at initial diagnosis before any treatment.

Over 18 months of follow-up, stable hyperthyroidism required that no ophthalmopathy appear. Hyperthyroidism was new, under 2 months, in patients aged 18 to 65. The diagnosis combined clinical symptoms, thyroxine, TRAb, thyroid ultrasound and orbital computed tomography scans. Ten or more counts support this clonotype. Scientists amplified the TCR beta CDR3 regions from RNA transcripts. First-round RT-PCR relied on HTBI primers, and a second-round multiplex PCR came next. TCRdb re-called the multiplex PCR reads with MiXCR, one entry per CDR3 protein. The sample has 620,000 or so distinct CDR3 sequences; around a fifth are singletons. The germline V gene has CDR1 DFQATT and CDR2 SNEGSKA (reference sequence). Germline trimming cut 6 bases from V and 9 bases from J; bases unmatched to any gene: 8. This CDR3 is 13 amino acids long.

The TCR was taken from a woman between 18 and 30 years old with stable Graves' hyperthyroidism. Some clones in this sample may be carry-over from other donors' samples. Sequencing input: peripheral blood. V is TRBV20-1 and J is TRBJ1-6, with 7 bases identical to TRBD1. The CDR3 region has the DNA TGCAGTGCGGGTAGGGGGCGAAGTTCACCCCTCCACTTT. Translating it yields CSAGRGRSSPLHF.